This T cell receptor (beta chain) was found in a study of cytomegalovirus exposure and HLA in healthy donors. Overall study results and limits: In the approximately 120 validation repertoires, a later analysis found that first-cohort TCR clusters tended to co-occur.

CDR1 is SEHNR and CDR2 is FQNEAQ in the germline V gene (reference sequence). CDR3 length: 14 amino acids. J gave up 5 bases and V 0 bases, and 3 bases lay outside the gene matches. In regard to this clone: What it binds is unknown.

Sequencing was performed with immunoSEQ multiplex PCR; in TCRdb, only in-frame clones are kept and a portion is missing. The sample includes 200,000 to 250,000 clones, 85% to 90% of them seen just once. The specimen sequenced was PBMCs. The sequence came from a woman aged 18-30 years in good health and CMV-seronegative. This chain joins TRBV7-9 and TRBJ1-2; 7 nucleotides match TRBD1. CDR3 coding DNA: TGTGCCAGCAGCTTAGCAGGGACAGATTATGGCTACACCTTC. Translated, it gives CASSLAGTDYGYTF.